This TCR beta chain was sequenced for a study of T cells in Graves' hyperthyroidism and ophthalmopathy. About the research overall: Specimen type is peripheral blood, collected at initial diagnosis prior to any treatment.

In its sample, this clonotype was seen many times. What was amplified from RNA transcripts were TCR beta CDR3 regions. A set of HTBI primers served as the primers for a first-round RT-PCR of the TCR CDR3. Via MiXCR, TCRdb re-called the multiplex PCR reads, giving one row per CDR3 protein. Of about 560,000 distinct CDR3 sequences in the sample, 14% were seen once. This CDR3 is built from 13 residues. CDR1 and CDR2 from the germline V gene are GTSNPN and SVGIG (reference sequence). V lost 0 bases and J lost 3, with 8 bases in between. The source of this sequence is a woman aged 40 to 50 with Graves' hyperthyroidism. The chain carries TRBV30 and TRBJ1-1; TRBD1 might be the D (6 bases). Sequenced input: blood. The CDR3 spells CAWSVGADTEAFF. The CDR3 DNA sequence: TGTGCCTGGAGTGTGGGGGCGGACACTGAAGCTTTCTTT.